Shown below are 21 T cell receptor beta chains from a single sample sequenced in a study of shared clonotypes between healthy human individuals. Profiling relied on immunoSEQ multiplex PCR, and the TCRdb table lists in-frame clones only, not all of them. The sample includes about 490,000 clones, 79% of them seen just once. Input material: PBMCs. The origin of the receptors is a woman aged 40 to 50 in good health. Some clones in this sample may be carry-over from other donors' samples.

The chain has TRBV20-1 and TRBJ2-5; D remains ambiguous. The end of the DNA aligns better with TRBJ2-7, so the J call may be wrong. The germline gives CDR1 DFQATT, CDR2 SNEGSKA (reference sequence). The CDR3 runs 11 residues. In nucleotides, the CDR3 is TGCAGTGCTAGTAGGAGTTACGAGCAGTACTTC. Encoded protein: CSASRSYEQYF.

V usage is TRBV5-6 and J usage is TRBJ1-4; D possibly corresponds to TRBD1 (5 bases). Per the germline V gene, CDR1 is SGHDT and CDR2 is YYEEEE. The CDR3 is 14 residues long. V lost 1 base, J lost 4 bases, and 8 bases lay in between. CDR3: CASSLYQGNEKLFF. CDR3 coding DNA: TGTGCCAGCAGCTTGTATCAGGGTAATGAAAAACTGTTTTTT. Based on the CDR3 plus reference TRBV5-6 and TRBJ1-4, the full variable domain is DAGVTQSPTHLIKTRGQQVTLRCSPKSGHDTVSWYQQALGQGPQFIFQYYEEEERQRGNFPDRFSGHQFPNYSSELNVNALLLGDSALYLCASSLYQGNEKLFFGSGTQLSVL.

The V and J genes are TRBV5-4 and TRBJ2-2, with 12 bases identical to TRBD2. The V segment lost 4 bases and the J segment 5 bases; nucleotides outside the gene matches: 3. The CDR3 is 15 residues long. Germline CDR1 and CDR2: SGHNT and YYREEE (reference sequence). CDR3 region: CASSKGLAGTGELFF. The CDR3 region has the DNA TGTGCCAGCAGCAAGGGACTAGCGGGTACCGGGGAGCTGTTTTTT.

The chain has TRBV10-3 and TRBJ1-4; D gene unclear. The V end lost 10 bases, the J end lost 4 bases, and 10 bases lay between the germline ends. There are 12 residues in the CDR3. Germline values: CDR1 ENHRY, CDR2 SYGVKD. This chain's CDR3 is CAKPARNEKLFF. CDR3 in DNA: TGTGCCAAACCCGCCCGTAATGAAAAACTGTTTTTT.

This clone has more than one count but fewer than ten. The DNA for the CDR3 is TGTGCCAGCAGTTCAGGGACTCTCGAGCAGTACTTC. This gives the protein CASSSGTLEQYF. V usage is TRBV28 and J usage is TRBJ2-7; D is possibly TRBD2 (6 bases). The ends were cut back, 4 bases at V and 6 bases at J, with 10 bases in the middle. The germline V gene encodes CDR1 MDHEN and CDR2 SYDVKM. The CDR3 runs 12 residues.

The chain has TRBV9 and TRBJ2-7, with D possibly being TRBD1 or TRBD2 (5 bases each). Germline CDR1 is SGDLS and CDR2 is YYNGEE. V was clipped by 3 bases and J by 2 bases, with 12 bases between them. This CDR3 has 14 residues. The CDR3 loop is CASSAGTAPYEQYF. Here the CDR3 DNA reads TGTGCCAGCAGCGCTGGGACCGCTCCCTACGAGCAGTACTTC.

The rearrangement joins TRBV20-1 to TRBJ1-1; the D gene is possibly TRBD1 (6 bases). Trimming left V 4 bases short and J 10 bases short, with 13 bases between. Germline CDR1 DFQATT, CDR2 SNEGSKA (reference sequence). This CDR3 contains 11 residues. The CDR3 region has the DNA TGCAGTGCTACTCGACAGGCCCCAGCTTTCTTT. Amino acid sequence: CSATRQAPAFF.

CDR3 DNA sequence: TGTGCCAGCAGCTACTCCTCCGGGCCCTTCTACGAGCAGTACTTC. Translated, it gives CASSYSSGPFYEQYF. This chain connects TRBV11-2 to TRBJ2-7, with D unresolved. Germline CDR1 is SGHAT and CDR2 is FQNNGV. This CDR3 comprises 15 residues. Trimming pared 4 bases from V and 3 bases from J, leaving 16 bases between.

The table lists this clone with a few counts. The chain combines TRBV10-2 with TRBJ1-1; D is perhaps TRBD1 (6 bases). CDR3 length equals 14 residues. V was pared by 5 bases and J by 0 bases, with 10 bases between. Germline V gene sequence: CDR1 WSHSY, CDR2 SAAADI. CDR3: CASSRDTMNTEAFF. CDR3 sequence (DNA): TGCGCCAGCAGTCGGGACACCATGAACACTGAAGCTTTCTTT.

The chain combines TRBV7-3 with TRBJ2-2, with D perhaps TRBD2 (5 bases). V dropped 5 bases and J dropped 5 bases, with 15 bases sitting between them. Germline V gene sequence: CDR1 SGHTA, CDR2 FQGTGA. The CDR3 is 15 residues long. The CDR3 DNA follows: TGTGCCAGCAGCCCCGTCGGGGTTCGGACCGGGGAGCTGTTTTTT. It translates to CASSPVGVRTGELFF.

The genes are TRBV7-3 and TRBJ2-2; D not certain. V was trimmed by 1 base and J by 2 bases, leaving 8 bases between them. Germline-derived CDR1 and CDR2 are SGHTA and FQGTGA. The CDR3 runs to 15 residues. CDR3 region: CASSLRSSNTGELFF. CDR3 coding DNA: TGTGCCAGCAGCTTAAGGAGCTCTAACACCGGGGAGCTGTTTTTT.

This chain uses TRBV5-1 with TRBJ2-3; D may be TRBD2 (5 bases). CDR1 SGHRS and CDR2 YFSETQ come from the germline V gene. CDR3 size: 17 residues. V shed 4 bases and J shed 0 bases, with 18 bases lying between them. The CDR3 nucleotides read TGCGCCAGCAGCCTCCCGGTTAGCGCTTCTAGCACAGATACGCAGTATTTT. Residues: CASSLPVSASSTDTQYF.

This clone has just a few counts. The chain links TRBV18 to TRBJ1-4; a weak D match, TRBD1 (5 bases). The CDR3 is 16 amino acids. V was cut by 3 bases and J by 8 bases, with 19 bases left in between. Germline values: CDR1 KGHSH, CDR2 LQKENI. CDR3 in DNA: TGTGCCAGCTCACCTTTGGGGCTCTCATCGGGGGAAAAACTGTTTTTT. It translates to CASSPLGLSSGEKLFF.

To note about this clone: The same CDR3 can be traced to other DNA sequences in this sample. The rearrangement links TRBV28 to TRBJ1-2, with no clear D. Germline V gene sequence: CDR1 MDHEN, CDR2 SYDVKM. CDR3 length: 12 residues. V was trimmed by 1 base and J by 5 bases, leaving 5 bases between them. The CDR3 loop reads CASSLLGYGYTF. As DNA, the CDR3 is TGTGCCAGCAGTTTATTAGGTTATGGCTACACCTTC.

This clone is termed medium-sized. The same CDR3 also results from other DNA sequences found in this sample. The V call is TRBV7-8, the J call TRBJ2-7; D possibly uses TRBD1 or TRBD2 (6 bases each). The length of the CDR3 is 12 residues. Germline loops: CDR1 SGHVS, CDR2 FQNEAQ. The ends were cut back, 5 bases at V and 6 bases at J, with 11 bases in the middle. The CDR3 here is CASSHGGGEQYF. Here the CDR3 DNA reads TGTGCCAGCAGCCACGGGGGCGGCGAGCAGTACTTC.

In its sample, this clone was seen once. The chain recombines TRBV14 with TRBJ2-7; D not resolved. V was trimmed by 5 bases and J by 4 bases, leaving 9 bases between them. This CDR3 has 12 amino acids. Germline V gene lookup returns CDR1 SGHDN and CDR2 FVKESK. In DNA form, the CDR3 reads TGTGCCAGCAGCTCCCGCTGGTACGAGCAGTACTTC. The encoded protein is CASSSRWYEQYF. Filled out from reference TRBV14 and TRBJ2-7, the complete variable domain reads EAGVTQFPSHSVIEKGQTVTLRCDPISGHDNLYWYRRVMGKEIKFLLHFVKESKQDESGMPNNRFLAERTGGTYSTLKVQPAELEDSGVYFCASSSRWYEQYFGPGTRLTVT.

The V gene is TRBV18, the J gene TRBJ2-1; the match to TRBD1 covers 9 bases. Per the germline V gene, CDR1 is KGHSH and CDR2 is LQKENI. The CDR3 runs to 15 residues. J gave up 5 bases and V 5 bases, and 7 bases lay outside the gene matches. CDR3 sequence reads: CASSFGQGSHNEQFF. DNA for the CDR3: TGTGCCAGCTCATTCGGACAGGGGTCCCACAATGAGCAGTTCTTC.

The rearrangement links TRBV6-1 to TRBJ2-1; TRBD2 matches at 8 bases. The CDR3 is made up of 11 amino acids. CDR1 is MNHNS, CDR2 SASEGT, per germline. The V gene end was trimmed by 8 bases and the J gene end by 10 bases; junction bases not matched to a gene: 4. CDR3 bases: TGTGCCAGCCCGACGGGGGGGGAGCAGTTCTTC. It translates to CASPTGGEQFF.

This clone was seen a single time. One junction end disagrees with the germline gene, perhaps due to a read error. The rearrangement uses TRBV7-7 and TRBJ2-3, with no clear D. Per the germline V gene, CDR1 is SSHAT and CDR2 is FNYEAQ (reference sequence). The CDR3 is made up of 14 amino acids. The CDR3 loop reads CASSIGSSTDTQYF. Written as DNA, the CDR3 is TGTGCTAGCAGCATTGGCAGCAGCACAGATACGCAGTATTTT.

The chain uses TRBV27 and TRBJ2-3; 13 bases match TRBD2. V was pared by 4 bases and J by 2 bases, with 6 bases of the junction left unmatched. Germline CDR1 and CDR2: MNHEY and SMNVEV (reference sequence). This CDR3 spans 17 amino acids. CDR3 amino acids: CASSSPGLAGITDTQYF. CDR3 DNA: TGTGCCAGCAGTTCCCCGGGACTAGCGGGAATCACAGATACGCAGTATTTT.

The chain uses TRBV10-3 and TRBJ1-5; D possibly corresponds to TRBD1 (6 bases). This CDR3 contains 13 residues. Trimming took off 6 bases at V and 5 bases at J, with 11 bases between the two ends. Germline CDR1 and CDR2: ENHRY and SYGVKD. CDR3 bases: TGTGCCATCAGGGACAGCGAGCATCAGCCCCAGCATTTT. This codes for CAIRDSEHQPQHF.